Listed below are T cell receptor beta chains from one sample, sequenced in a study of vaccination effects on CD4 cells after COVID-19. Using immunoSEQ multiplex PCR, the repertoire was profiled, and TCRdb retains in-frame clones only, with some absent. This sample has about 23,000 clones, with approximately 70% found just once. Antigen specificity for these receptors is unknown. Sequenced material: CD4+ T cells from PBMCs cultured with HCoV-NL63 spike peptides, taken before COVID-19 vaccination. These receptors all stem from a human donor who received a COVID-19 vaccine. Each CDR3 is given with its conserved first and last residue. The D gene is left open where the match is weak. Rows give clone size only sometimes, using once, few, many, or a class for an expanded clone.

J gene,V gene,D gene,clone size,CDR3 DNA,CDR3 protein
TRBJ1-2,TRBV7-9,TRBD1,once,TGTGCCAGCAGCTTAGCCGGACAGGGCTTGAGCTATGGCTACACCTTC,CASSLAGQGLSYGYTF
TRBJ1-5,TRBV5-1,.,.,TGCGCCAGCAGTCGCGATAGCAATCAGCCCCAGCATTTT,CASSRDSNQPQHF
TRBJ2-3,TRBV7-9,TRBD1,few,TGTGCCAGCAGCTTCGGACAGGTATTCACAGATACGCAGTATTTT,CASSFGQVFTDTQYF
TRBJ1-4,TRBV7-2,TRBD1,once,TGTGCCAGCAGCACCCAGGGGGTAGGATTGTGGGCTAATGAAAAACTGTTTTTT,CASSTQGVGLWANEKLFF
TRBJ1-5,TRBV27,.,few,TGTGCCAGCAGTTCACAGGGCGCAAATCAGCCCCAGCATTTT,CASSSQGANQPQHF
TRBJ2-1,TRBV3-1/TRBV3-2,.,.,TGTGCCAGCAGCCCGGATTTGGGGGCCCCAAGCTCCTACAATGAGCAGTTCTTC,CASSPDLGAPSSYNEQFF
TRBJ1-4,TRBV7-9,TRBD1,.,TGTGCCAGCAGTTTAGGGGACAGGGGAACTAATGAAAAACTGTTTTTT,CASSLGDRGTNEKLFF
TRBJ1-1,TRBV6-1,.,.,TGTGCCAGCAGTGAGCACTGGTTGACAGCTGAAGCTTTCTTT,CASSEHWLTAEAFF
TRBJ2-7,TRBV27,.,.,TGTGCCAGCAGTCCACAGGGTTCCTACGAGCAGTACTTC,CASSPQGSYEQYF
TRBJ1-1,TRBV5-1,.,.,TGCGCCAGCAGCTTGGGTAATTTCTTGGGGAGGGGGATGAACACTGAAGCTTTCTTT,CASSLGNFLGRGMNTEAFF
TRBJ2-1,TRBV6-1,.,few,TGTGCCAGCAGTGAGGGGTCCTACAATGAGCAGTTCTTC,CASSEGSYNEQFF
TRBJ1-1,TRBV30,.,.,TGTGCCTGGAGTGTTTCCAGATCCACTGAAGCTTTCTTT,CAWSVSRSTEAFF
TRBJ2-5,TRBV4-1,TRBD2,.,TGCGCCAGCAGCCAAGGAGAGCGGGGGGCACAAGAGACCCAGTACTTC,CASSQGERGAQETQYF
TRBJ2-5,TRBV4-1,.,.,TGCGCCAGCAGCCAAGCACGGGGGGAGACCCAGTACTTC,CASSQARGETQYF
TRBJ1-1,TRBV10-3,TRBD1,few,TGTGCCACCCAGGGGGACAGACTTAACACTGAAGCTTTCTTT,CATQGDRLNTEAFF
TRBJ1-1,TRBV7-9,.,few,TGTGCCAGCAGCTTACAGCTGAACACTGAAGCTTTCTTT,CASSLQLNTEAFF
TRBJ1-4,TRBV6-5,.,.,TGTGCCAGCAGTACTCCAAGGGCGGAAAAACTGTTTTTT,CASSTPRAEKLFF
TRBJ2-1,TRBV19,TRBD1,.,TGTGCCAGTAGTATGGGACAGGCTAGCAATGAGCAGTTCTTC,CASSMGQASNEQFF
TRBJ1-5,TRBV30,.,.,TGTGCCTGGAGTGCAGGGGTTGTTGTCAATCAGCCCCAGCATTTT,CAWSAGVVVNQPQHF
TRBJ2-1,TRBV3-1/TRBV3-2,TRBD2,.,TGTGCCAGCAGCCAAGCGGGGGGGGCCATGAATGAGCAGTTCTTC,CASSQAGGAMNEQFF
TRBJ1-1,TRBV20-1,.,.,TGCAGTGCTAGTGGACAGCCCAACACTGAAGCTTTCTTT,CSASGQPNTEAFF
TRBJ2-5,TRBV5-1,.,.,TGCGCCAGCAGCTTGGGGGTTCAAGAGACCCAGTACTTC,CASSLGVQETQYF
TRBJ2-2,TRBV10-3,TRBD2,.,TGTGCCATCAACCCCGGGACTAGCCTGAACACCGGGGAGCTGTTTTTT,CAINPGTSLNTGELFF
TRBJ2-2,TRBV24-1,.,.,TGTGCCACCAGCAAATCCGGGACCACCACCGGGGAGCTGTTTTTT,CATSKSGTTTGELFF
TRBJ2-5,TRBV5-5,TRBD1,.,TGTGCCAGCAGCTCTGGACAGGGCCAAGAGACCCAGTACTTC,CASSSGQGQETQYF
TRBJ2-3,TRBV6-5,TRBD1,.,TGTGCCAGCAGTTACCCCGGACAGGGGAGCACAGATACGCAGTATTTT,CASSYPGQGSTDTQYF
TRBJ2-2,TRBV6-5,TRBD1,.,TGTGCCAGCAGGGGACAGGGGGACACCGGGGAGCTGTTTTTT,CASRGQGDTGELFF
TRBJ2-2,TRBV6-5,.,.,TGTGCCAGCCTCGGTCGGAGGGCGAACACCGGGGAGCTGTTTTTT,CASLGRRANTGELFF
TRBJ2-2,TRBV15,TRBD2,few,TGTGCCACCAGCAGAGGGTCTAGCGGGATAGACACCGGGGAGCTGTTTTTT,CATSRGSSGIDTGELFF
TRBJ2-7,TRBV27,.,.,TGTGCCAGCAGTTTAAACTTGGGACACTTCTACGAGCAGTACTTC,CASSLNLGHFYEQYF
TRBJ2-1,TRBV12-2,.,few,TGTGCAAGTCGCTTAGCGAGTATCCCTAGCGGGAGCAATGAGCAGTTCTTC,CASRLASIPSGSNEQFF
TRBJ2-7,TRBV6-5,TRBD1,.,TGTGCCAGCAGTCCCGGACAGGCGTTTACCTACGAGCAGTACTTC,CASSPGQAFTYEQYF
TRBJ1-1,TRBV6-1,.,.,TGTGCCAGCAGTGATCCAAACGGAGTCAACAGAGCTTTCTTT,CASSDPNGVNRAFF
TRBJ2-5,TRBV5-6,.,.,TGTGCCAGCAGCTCAAGAGGGACTGGAGCCCCGGGGGGCAGGGAGACCCAGTACTTC,CASSSRGTGAPGGRETQYF
TRBJ1-3,TRBV5-6,TRBD1,.,TGTGCCAGCAGAAAAAGAGGGACAGGCCCTGGAAACACCATATATTTT,CASRKRGTGPGNTIYF
TRBJ1-1,TRBV27,.,.,TGTGCCAGCAGTTGGTCACGTCTGACTGAAGCTTTCTTT,CASSWSRLTEAFF
TRBJ1-1,TRBV18,.,.,TGTGCCAGCTCACCTGGGGTCACGAACACTGAAGCTTTCTTT,CASSPGVTNTEAFF
TRBJ2-7,TRBV2,.,once,TGTGCCAGCATGCCGGATTCCGGACCCTCCGAGCAGTACTTC,CASMPDSGPSEQYF
TRBJ2-6,TRBV15,.,.,TGTGCCACCAGCAGAGGGGGTCGGGGAGTTCCTGGGGCCAACGTCCTGACTTTC,CATSRGGRGVPGANVLTF
TRBJ1-1,TRBV11-2,.,.,TGTGCCAGCAGCTTAGGGGTGGGCAGGGGTTTGAGGAAAGCTTTCTTT,CASSLGVGRGLRKAFF
TRBJ2-5,TRBV11-2,.,.,TGTGCCAGCAGCTTAGCACTTTACCAAGAGACCCAGTACTTC,CASSLALYQETQYF
TRBJ2-1,TRBV24-1,TRBD2,.,TGTGCCACCAGTAAGAGTACTAGCGGACTCTACAATGAGCAGTTCTTC,CATSKSTSGLYNEQFF
TRBJ1-4,TRBV2,.,.,TGTGCCAGCAGTGTCGTTAAAAAACTGTTTTTT,CASSVVKKLFF
TRBJ2-5,TRBV12-3/TRBV12-4,.,.,TGTGCCAGCAGCAGGACGGTACAAGAGACCCAGTACTTC,CASSRTVQETQYF
TRBJ1-5,TRBV12-5,.,.,TGTGCTAGTGGTTTGGTTCTATCCCGACAGAATCAGCCCCAGCATTTT,CASGLVLSRQNQPQHF
TRBJ1-5,TRBV11-2,.,.,TGTGCCAGCAGCTTAGATCGGGGAGGCAATCAGCCCCAGCATTTT,CASSLDRGGNQPQHF
TRBJ1-5,TRBV10-3,.,.,TGTGCCATCAGTGCGGCAGGCAATCAGCCCCAGCATTTT,CAISAAGNQPQHF